This T cell receptor beta chain was recovered during a study of B cell selection in AIRE deficiency. Trimming left V 2 bases short and J 4 bases short, with 11 bases between. This CDR3 comprises 14 residues. Germline values: CDR1 MNHEY, CDR2 SVGAGI. Study-wide points: Shorter CDR3s marked shared Treg sequences, biased toward few non-templated insertions.

Conventional CD4 T cells were sorted as CD4+CD127+ cells. Worth noting for this clone: The antigen is undetermined.

Original processing methods: About 99,000 patient and around 1.3x10^5 healthy donor in-frame TCRbeta sequences came from conventional T cells. The method was immunoSEQ multiplex PCR; TCRdb's version includes in-frame clones alone and lacks a portion of them. V, J and clone size derive from that table, while D and trimming were established from the DNA sequence. The data contain 20,000 to 25,000 clones, nearly 98% of them seen just once; the ten biggest clones take up 0.2% to 0.25%. The chain carries TRBV6-5 and TRBJ1-1; D gene ambiguous. Sequenced sample: conventional CD4+ T cells sorted from PBMCs. This TCR was sampled from a human donor with AIRE deficiency. The CDR3 region is CASSYDFRGTEAFF. CDR3 bases: TGTGCCAGCAGTTACGATTTTCGGGGCACTGAAGCTTTCTTT.